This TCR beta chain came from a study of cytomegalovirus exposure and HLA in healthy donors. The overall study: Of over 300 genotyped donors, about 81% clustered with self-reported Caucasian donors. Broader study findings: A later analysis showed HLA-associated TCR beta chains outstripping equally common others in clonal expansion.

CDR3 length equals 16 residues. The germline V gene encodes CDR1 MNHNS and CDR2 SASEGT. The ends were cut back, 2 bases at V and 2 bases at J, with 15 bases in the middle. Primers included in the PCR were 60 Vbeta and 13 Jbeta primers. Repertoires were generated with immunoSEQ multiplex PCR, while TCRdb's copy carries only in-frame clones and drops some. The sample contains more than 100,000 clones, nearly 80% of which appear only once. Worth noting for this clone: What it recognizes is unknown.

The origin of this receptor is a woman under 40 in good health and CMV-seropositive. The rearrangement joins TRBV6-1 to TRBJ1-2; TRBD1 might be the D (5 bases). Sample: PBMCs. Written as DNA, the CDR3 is TGTGCCAGCAGTGAAAGGAGGGCAGGGAGGAACTATGGCTACACCTTC. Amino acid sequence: CASSERRAGRNYGYTF.